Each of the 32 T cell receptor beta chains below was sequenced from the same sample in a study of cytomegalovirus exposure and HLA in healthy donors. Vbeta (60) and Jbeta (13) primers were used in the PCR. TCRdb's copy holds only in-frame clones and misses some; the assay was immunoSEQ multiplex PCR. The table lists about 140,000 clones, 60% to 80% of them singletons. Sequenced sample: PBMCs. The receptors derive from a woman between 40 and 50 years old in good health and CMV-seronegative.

For the CDR3, the DNA is TGTGCCAGCAGTCCGGGACAGGGAATTGGCTACACCTTC. This codes for CASSPGQGIGYTF. This chain uses TRBV2 with TRBJ1-2; 9 bases agree with TRBD1. The V gene's germline CDR1 is SNHLY and CDR2 FYNNEI. Trimming took 5 bases from V and 7 from J; bases not matched to a gene: 5. CDR3 length: 13 amino acids. Using reference TRBV2 and TRBJ1-2 for the parts outside the CDR3, the full variable domain is EPEVTQTPSHQVTQMGQEVILRCVPISNHLYFYWYRQILGQKVEFLVSFYNNEISEKSEIFDDQFSVERPDGSNFTLKIRSTKLEDSAMYFCASSPGQGIGYTFGSGTRLTVV.

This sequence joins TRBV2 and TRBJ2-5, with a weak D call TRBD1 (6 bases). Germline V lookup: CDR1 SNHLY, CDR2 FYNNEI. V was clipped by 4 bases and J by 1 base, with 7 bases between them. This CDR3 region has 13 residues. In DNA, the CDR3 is TGTGCCAGCAGTGTGGGGGCCCAAGAGACCCAGTACTTC. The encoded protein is CASSVGAQETQYF.

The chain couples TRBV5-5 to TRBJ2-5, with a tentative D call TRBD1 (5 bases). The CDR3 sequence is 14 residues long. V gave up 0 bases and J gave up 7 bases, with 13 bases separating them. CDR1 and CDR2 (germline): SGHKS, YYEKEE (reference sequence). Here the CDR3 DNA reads TGTGCCAGCAGCTTGGGGTTGGCACAGGCGACCCAGTACTTC. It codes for CASSLGLAQATQYF.

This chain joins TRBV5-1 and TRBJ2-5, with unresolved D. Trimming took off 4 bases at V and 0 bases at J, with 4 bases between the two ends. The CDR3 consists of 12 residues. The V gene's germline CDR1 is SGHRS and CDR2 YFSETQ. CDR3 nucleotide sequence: TGCGCCAGCAGCCCGGACCAAGAGACCCAGTACTTC. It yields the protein CASSPDQETQYF.

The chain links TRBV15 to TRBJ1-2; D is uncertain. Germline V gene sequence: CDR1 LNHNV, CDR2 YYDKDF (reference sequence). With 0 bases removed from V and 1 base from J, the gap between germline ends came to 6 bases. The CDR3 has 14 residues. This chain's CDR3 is CATSRDSVNYGYTF. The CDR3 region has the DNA TGTGCCACCAGCAGAGACAGTGTTAACTATGGCTACACCTTC.

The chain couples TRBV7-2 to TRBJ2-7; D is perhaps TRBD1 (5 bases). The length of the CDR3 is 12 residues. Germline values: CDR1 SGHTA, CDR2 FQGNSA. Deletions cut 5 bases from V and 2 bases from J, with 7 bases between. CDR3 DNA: TGTGCCAGCAGCAGGGGTGCCTACGAGCAGTACTTC. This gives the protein CASSRGAYEQYF.

This CDR3 reads CAISGTGPSGNTIYF. The DNA for the CDR3 is TGTGCCATCAGTGGGACAGGTCCCTCTGGAAACACCATATATTTT. V is TRBV10-3 and J is TRBJ1-3; 7 nucleotides align to TRBD1. Germline V gives CDR1 ENHRY, CDR2 SYGVKD. J gave up 0 bases and V 4 bases, and 3 bases lay outside the gene matches. CDR3 length: 15 residues.

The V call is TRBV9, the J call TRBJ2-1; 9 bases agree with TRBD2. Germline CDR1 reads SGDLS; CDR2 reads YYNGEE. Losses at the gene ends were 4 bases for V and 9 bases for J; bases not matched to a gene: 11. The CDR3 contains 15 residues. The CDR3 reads CASSTDLAGVTEQFF. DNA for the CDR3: TGTGCCAGCAGCACCGATTTAGCGGGAGTTACTGAGCAGTTCTTC.

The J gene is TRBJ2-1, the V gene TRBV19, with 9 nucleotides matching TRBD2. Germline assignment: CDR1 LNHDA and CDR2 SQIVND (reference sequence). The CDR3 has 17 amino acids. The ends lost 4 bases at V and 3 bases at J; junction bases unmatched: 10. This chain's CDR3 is CASSTPRLAVDYNEQFF. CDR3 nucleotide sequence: TGTGCCAGTAGTACCCCGCGACTAGCGGTCGACTACAATGAGCAGTTCTTC.

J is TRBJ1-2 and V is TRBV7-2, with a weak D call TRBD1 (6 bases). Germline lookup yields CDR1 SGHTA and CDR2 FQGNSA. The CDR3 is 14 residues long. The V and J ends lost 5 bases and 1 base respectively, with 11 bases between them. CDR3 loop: CASSRGTINYGYTF. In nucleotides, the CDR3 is TGTGCCAGCAGCCGTGGGACAATTAACTATGGCTACACCTTC.

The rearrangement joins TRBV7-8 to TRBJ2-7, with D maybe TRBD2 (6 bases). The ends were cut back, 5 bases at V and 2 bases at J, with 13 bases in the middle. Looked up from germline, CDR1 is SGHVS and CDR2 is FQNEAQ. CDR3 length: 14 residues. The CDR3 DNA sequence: TGTGCCAGCAGCGCCACGGGCGGGACCTACGAGCAGTACTTC. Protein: CASSATGGTYEQYF.

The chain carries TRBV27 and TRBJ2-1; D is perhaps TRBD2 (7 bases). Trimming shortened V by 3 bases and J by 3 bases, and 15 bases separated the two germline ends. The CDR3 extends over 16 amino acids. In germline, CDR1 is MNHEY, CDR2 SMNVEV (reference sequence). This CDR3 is CASSFKPGGIYNEQFF. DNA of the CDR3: TGTGCCAGCAGTTTCAAGCCGGGGGGCATCTACAATGAGCAGTTCTTC.

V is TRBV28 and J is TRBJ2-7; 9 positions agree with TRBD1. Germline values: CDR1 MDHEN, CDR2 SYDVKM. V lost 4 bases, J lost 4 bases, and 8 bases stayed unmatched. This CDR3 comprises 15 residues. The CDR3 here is CASSSNIGQGYEQYF. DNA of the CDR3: TGTGCCAGCAGTTCCAACATTGGACAGGGGTACGAGCAGTACTTC.

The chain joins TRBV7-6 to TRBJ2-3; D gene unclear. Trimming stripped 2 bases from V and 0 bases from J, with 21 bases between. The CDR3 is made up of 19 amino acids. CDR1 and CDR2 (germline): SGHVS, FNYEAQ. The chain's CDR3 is CASSLSSAARGPSTDTQYF. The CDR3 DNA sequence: TGTGCCAGCAGCTTAAGCTCCGCGGCTAGAGGCCCTAGCACAGATACGCAGTATTTT.

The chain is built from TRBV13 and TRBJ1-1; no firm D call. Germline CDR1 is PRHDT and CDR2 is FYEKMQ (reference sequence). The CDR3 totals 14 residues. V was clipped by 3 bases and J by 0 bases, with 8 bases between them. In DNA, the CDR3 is TGTGCCAGCAGCTTTTCACAGCTGAACACTGAAGCTTTCTTT. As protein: CASSFSQLNTEAFF.

CDR3 amino acids: CASTDLAGDGNEQFF. As DNA, the CDR3 is TGTGCCAGTACCGACTTAGCGGGAGACGGGAATGAGCAGTTCTTC. V gene TRBV19 combines with J gene TRBJ2-1; 9 bases are a match to TRBD2. Germline loops: CDR1 LNHDA, CDR2 SQIVND (reference sequence). J was trimmed by 7 bases and V by 7 bases; bases with no gene match: 11. The CDR3 totals 15 residues.

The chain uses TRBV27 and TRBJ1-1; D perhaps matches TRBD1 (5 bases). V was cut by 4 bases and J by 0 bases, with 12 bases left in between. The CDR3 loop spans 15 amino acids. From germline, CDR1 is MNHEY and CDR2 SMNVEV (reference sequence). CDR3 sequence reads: CASSSRQRMNTEAFF. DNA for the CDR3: TGTGCCAGCAGTTCCAGACAGCGAATGAACACTGAAGCTTTCTTT.

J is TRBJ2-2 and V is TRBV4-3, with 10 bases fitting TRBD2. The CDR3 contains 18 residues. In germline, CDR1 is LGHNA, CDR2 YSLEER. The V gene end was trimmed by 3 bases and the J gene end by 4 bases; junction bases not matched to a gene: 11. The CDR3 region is CASSHPQPSGGRTGELFF. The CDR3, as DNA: TGCGCCAGCAGCCACCCTCAGCCTAGCGGGGGCCGCACCGGGGAGCTGTTTTTT.

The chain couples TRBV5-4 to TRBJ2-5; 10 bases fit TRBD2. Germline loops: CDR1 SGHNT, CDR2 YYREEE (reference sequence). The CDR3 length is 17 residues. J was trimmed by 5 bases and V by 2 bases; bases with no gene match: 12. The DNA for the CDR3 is TGTGCCAGCAGCTTTTGGAGAAGCGGGGGGGCCCGGGAGACCCAGTACTTC. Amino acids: CASSFWRSGGARETQYF.

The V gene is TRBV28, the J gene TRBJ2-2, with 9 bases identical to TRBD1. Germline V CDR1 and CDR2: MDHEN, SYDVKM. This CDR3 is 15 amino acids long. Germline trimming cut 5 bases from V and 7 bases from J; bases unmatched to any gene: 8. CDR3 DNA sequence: TGTGCCAGCAGTCTCGACAGGGGGTTGCACGGGGAGCTGTTTTTT. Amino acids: CASSLDRGLHGELFF.

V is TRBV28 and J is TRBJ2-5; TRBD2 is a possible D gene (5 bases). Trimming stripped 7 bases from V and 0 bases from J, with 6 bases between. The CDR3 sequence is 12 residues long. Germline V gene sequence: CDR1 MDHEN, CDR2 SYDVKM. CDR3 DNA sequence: TGTGCCAGCACGACTAACCAAGAGACCCAGTACTTC. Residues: CASTTNQETQYF.

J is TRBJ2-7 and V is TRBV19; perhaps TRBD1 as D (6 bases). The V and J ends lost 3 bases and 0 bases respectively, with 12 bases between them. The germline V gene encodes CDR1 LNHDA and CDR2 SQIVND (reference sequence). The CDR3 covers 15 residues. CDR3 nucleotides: TGTGCCAGTAGTATTCAGGTGGGGGCCTCCTACGAGCAGTACTTC. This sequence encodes CASSIQVGASYEQYF. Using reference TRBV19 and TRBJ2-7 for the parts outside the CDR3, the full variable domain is DGGITQSPKYLFRKEGQNVTLSCEQNLNHDAMYWYRQDPGQGLRLIYYSQIVNDFQKGDIAEGYSVSREKKESFPLTVTSAQKNPTAFYLCASSIQVGASYEQYFGPGTRLTVT.

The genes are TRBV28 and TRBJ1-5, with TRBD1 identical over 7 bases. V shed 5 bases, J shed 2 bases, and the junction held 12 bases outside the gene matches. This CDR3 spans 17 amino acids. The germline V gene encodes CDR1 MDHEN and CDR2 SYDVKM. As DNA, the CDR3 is TGTGCCAGCAGTCCCCTTCGACAGGGTGGAGGCAATCAGCCCCAGCATTTT. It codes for CASSPLRQGGGNQPQHF. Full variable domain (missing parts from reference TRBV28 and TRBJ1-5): DVKVTQSSRYLVKRTGEKVFLECVQDMDHENMFWYRQDPGLGLRLIYFSYDVKMKEKGDIPEGYSVSREKKERFSLILESASTNQTSMYLCASSPLRQGGGNQPQHFGDGTRLSIL.

The CDR3 reads CASSYDGTYEQYF. CDR3 bases: TGTGCCAGCAGTTACGACGGGACCTACGAGCAGTACTTC. The chain has TRBV6-5 and TRBJ2-7, with a tentative D call TRBD2 (5 bases). The CDR3 loop spans 13 amino acids. Germline-derived CDR1 and CDR2 are MNHEY and SVGAGI. V was cut by 2 bases and J by 2 bases, with 7 bases left in between.

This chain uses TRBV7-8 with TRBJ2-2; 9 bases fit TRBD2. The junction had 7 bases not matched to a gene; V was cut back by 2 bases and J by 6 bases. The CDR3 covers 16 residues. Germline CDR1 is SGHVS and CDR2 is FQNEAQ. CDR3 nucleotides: TGTGCCAGCAGCTTACACCCTAGCGGGACGGCCGGGGAGCTGTTTTTT. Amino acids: CASSLHPSGTAGELFF.

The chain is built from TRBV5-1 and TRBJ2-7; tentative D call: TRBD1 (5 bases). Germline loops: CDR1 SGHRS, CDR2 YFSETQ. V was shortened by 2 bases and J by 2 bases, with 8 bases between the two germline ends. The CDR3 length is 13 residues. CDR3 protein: CASSFQGTYEQYF. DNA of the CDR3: TGCGCCAGCAGCTTTCAGGGAACCTACGAGCAGTACTTC.

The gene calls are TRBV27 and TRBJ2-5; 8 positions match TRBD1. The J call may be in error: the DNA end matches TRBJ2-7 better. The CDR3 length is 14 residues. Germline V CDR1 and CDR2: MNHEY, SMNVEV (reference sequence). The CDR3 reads CASSPDREIYEQYF. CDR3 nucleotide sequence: TGTGCCAGCAGTCCGGACAGGGAGATCTACGAGCAGTACTTC.

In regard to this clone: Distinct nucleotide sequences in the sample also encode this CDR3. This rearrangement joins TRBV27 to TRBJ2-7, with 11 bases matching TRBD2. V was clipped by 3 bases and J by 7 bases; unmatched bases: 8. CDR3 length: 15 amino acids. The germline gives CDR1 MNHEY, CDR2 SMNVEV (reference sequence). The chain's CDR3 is CASSFLTSGRGEQYF. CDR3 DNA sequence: TGTGCCAGCAGTTTTTTAACTAGCGGGAGAGGTGAGCAGTACTTC.

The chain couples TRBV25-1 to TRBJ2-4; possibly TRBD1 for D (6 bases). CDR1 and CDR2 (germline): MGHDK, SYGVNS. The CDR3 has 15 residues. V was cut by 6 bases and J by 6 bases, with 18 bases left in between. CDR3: CASRADSGGGNIQYF. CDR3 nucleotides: TGTGCCAGCAGAGCGGACAGCGGTGGTGGAAACATTCAGTACTTC.

In DNA form, the CDR3 reads TGTGCCAGCAGTTTATGGTCGGGGTCCTACGAGCAGTACTTC. Its translation is CASSLWSGSYEQYF. The chain has TRBV27 and TRBJ2-7; TRBD2 might be the D (5 bases). The germline V gene has CDR1 MNHEY and CDR2 SMNVEV (reference sequence). Trimming stripped 1 base from V and 1 base from J, with 8 bases between. This CDR3 region has 14 residues.

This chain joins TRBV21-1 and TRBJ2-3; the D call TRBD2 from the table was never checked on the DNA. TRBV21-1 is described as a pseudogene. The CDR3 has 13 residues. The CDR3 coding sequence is TGTGCCAGCAGCTATCGACTAGCGGATACGCAGTATTTT. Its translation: CASSYRLADTQYF.

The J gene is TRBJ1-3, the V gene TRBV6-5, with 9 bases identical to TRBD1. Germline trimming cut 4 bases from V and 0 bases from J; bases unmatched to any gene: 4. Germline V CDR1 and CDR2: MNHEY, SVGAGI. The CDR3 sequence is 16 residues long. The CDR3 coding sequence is TGTGCCAGCAGTTTTCGACAGGGGGTCTCTGGAAACACCATATATTTT. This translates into CASSFRQGVSGNTIYF.